Listed below are T cell receptor beta chains from one sample, sequenced in a study of CD8 T cells in Susac syndrome. Each CDR3 protein gets one entry after TCRdb re-called the immunoSEQ multiplex PCR reads with MiXCR. Of 200,000 to 250,000 distinct CDR3 sequences in the sample, around 95% were seen once. Material: CD4+ T cells from PBMCs. All receptors derive from a human donor with multiple sclerosis. CDR3s include the opening cysteine and the closing phenylalanine or tryptophan. The D gene is left open where the match is weak. Clone size is given for some rows only: seen once, a few or many times, or a class if the clone is expanded.

size: .
J: TRBJ2-2
V: TRBV12-3/TRBV12-4
D: .
DNA: TGTGCCAGCAGTGCTACAGGAGTCACCGGGGAGCTGTTTTTT
CDR3: CASSATGVTGELFF

size: .
J: TRBJ2-6
V: TRBV5-4
D: TRBD1
DNA: TGTGCCAGCAGCCGACCGGGACAGGGGGCGTCTGGGGCCAACGTCCTGACTTTC
CDR3: CASSRPGQGASGANVLTF

size: .
J: TRBJ2-5
V: TRBV14
D: .
DNA: TGTGCCAGCAGCCAAGATCTAAGCGGGGAGACCCAGTACTTC
CDR3: CASSQDLSGETQYF

size: .
J: TRBJ1-4
V: TRBV6-5
D: TRBD1
DNA: TGTGCCAGCAGTTCGGGACAGAGTAATGAAAAACTGTTTTTT
CDR3: CASSSGQSNEKLFF

size: .
J: TRBJ1-2
V: TRBV27
D: .
DNA: TGTGCCAGCAGTTTGCTCGGCTCGGCGGATGGCTACACCTTC
CDR3: CASSLLGSADGYTF

size: .
J: TRBJ1-4
V: TRBV28
D: TRBD1
DNA: TGTGCCAGCACCCTTGGGACAGGGTTGCATGAAAAACTGTTTTTT
CDR3: CASTLGTGLHEKLFF

size: .
J: TRBJ2-1
V: TRBV29-1
D: .
DNA: TGCAGCGTTGTTAATCCGAGACTAGATTTCAATGAGCAGTTCTTC
CDR3: CSVVNPRLDFNEQFF

size: .
J: TRBJ2-5
V: TRBV6-2/TRBV6-3
D: TRBD1
DNA: TGTGCCAGCAGTTACCCTCCCGGTCGGACAGGAGGCGAGACCCAGTACTTC
CDR3: CASSYPPGRTGGETQYF

size: once
J: TRBJ2-5
V: TRBV7-9
D: TRBD1
DNA: TGTGCCACCGAGGGACAGGGGACGACAGGGGAGACCCAGTACTTC
CDR3: CATEGQGTTGETQYF

size: .
J: TRBJ2-5
V: TRBV20-1
D: .
DNA: TGCAGTGCTAGCCTAGGCCCCCGCCCATCGGGCTTCCAAGAGACCCAGTACTTC
CDR3: CSASLGPRPSGFQETQYF

size: .
J: TRBJ2-7
V: TRBV3-1
D: TRBD2
DNA: TGTGCCAGCAGCCAAGGCGGGAGTCGGTCCTACGAGCAGTACTTC
CDR3: CASSQGGSRSYEQYF

size: .
J: TRBJ1-1
V: TRBV29-1
D: TRBD1
DNA: TGCAGCGGTGCGTACGGACAGGGGAGCACTGAAGCTTTCTTT
CDR3: CSGAYGQGSTEAFF

size: .
J: TRBJ2-3
V: TRBV12-3/TRBV12-4
D: .
DNA: TGTGCCAGCACCCGAGACCTAGGGGCAGATACGCAGTATTTT
CDR3: CASTRDLGADTQYF

size: .
J: TRBJ2-7
V: TRBV12-3/TRBV12-4
D: TRBD1
DNA: TGTGCCAGCAGTTCAGGGACAGGGAACTACGAGCAGTACTTC
CDR3: CASSSGTGNYEQYF

size: .
J: TRBJ1-1
V: TRBV5-1
D: .
DNA: TGCGCCAGCAGCTTGGCGGACACCACACTCACTGAAGCTTTCTTT
CDR3: CASSLADTTLTEAFF

size: .
J: TRBJ2-3
V: TRBV6-1
D: TRBD2
DNA: TGTGCCAGCAGTGGGCAACTAGCGGCCACAGATACGCAGTATTTT
CDR3: CASSGQLAATDTQYF

size: .
J: TRBJ1-4
V: TRBV20-1
D: TRBD1
DNA: TGCAGTGCTACCGACAGGGGGGCAACTAATGAAAAACTGTTTTTT
CDR3: CSATDRGATNEKLFF

size: .
J: TRBJ2-1
V: TRBV3-1
D: .
DNA: TGTGCCAGCATGGCGAGTAACAATGAGCAGTTCTTC
CDR3: CASMASNNEQFF

size: .
J: TRBJ2-1
V: TRBV29-1
D: TRBD2
DNA: TGCAGCGTTACCCTAGCGGGAGCGAGAATGAATGAGCAGTTCTTC
CDR3: CSVTLAGARMNEQFF

size: .
J: TRBJ1-2
V: TRBV27
D: .
DNA: TGTGCCAGCATCGCGGGGCCAGAAGGCTACACCTTC
CDR3: CASIAGPEGYTF

size: .
J: TRBJ2-7
V: TRBV20-1
D: .
DNA: TGCAGTGCGGGGCGATACGAGCAGTACTTC
CDR3: CSAGRYEQYF

size: .
J: TRBJ2-5
V: TRBV9
D: .
DNA: TGTGCCAGCAGCGTAGGAACTCAAGAGACCCAGTACTTC
CDR3: CASSVGTQETQYF

size: once
J: TRBJ1-2
V: TRBV20-1
D: .
DNA: TGCAGTGCTAGTGTAATCGTGGGGGGAGACTACACCTTC
CDR3: CSASVIVGGDYTF

size: .
J: TRBJ1-2
V: TRBV29-1
D: TRBD1
DNA: TGCAGCGTTCTACGGACAGGGGGCGATGGCTACACCTTC
CDR3: CSVLRTGGDGYTF

size: .
J: TRBJ2-3
V: TRBV7-8
D: TRBD2
DNA: TGTGCCAGCAGCGCGGGGGTTGGGACAGATACGCAGTATTTT
CDR3: CASSAGVGTDTQYF

size: .
J: TRBJ2-2
V: TRBV5-1
D: .
DNA: TGCGCCAGCAGCTTTATAAGGGGGTCCGACACCGGGGAGCTGTTTTTT
CDR3: CASSFIRGSDTGELFF

size: .
J: TRBJ1-5
V: TRBV20-1
D: TRBD1
DNA: TGCAGTGCGTCGGGACAGGGGATCGGACAGCCCCAGCATTTT
CDR3: CSASGQGIGQPQHF

size: .
J: TRBJ2-1
V: TRBV15
D: .
DNA: TGTGCCACCAGCAGAGATCCCCGGGCCTCCTACAATGAGCAGTTCTTC
CDR3: CATSRDPRASYNEQFF

size: .
J: TRBJ2-1
V: TRBV30
D: .
DNA: TGTGCTAAAAAGGAGGGTTCCTACAATGAGCAGTTCTTC
CDR3: CAKKEGSYNEQFF

size: .
J: TRBJ2-6
V: TRBV7-8
D: .
DNA: TGTGCCAGCAGCTTAGCTGCTAGTCCTGGGGCCAACGTCCTGACTTTC
CDR3: CASSLAASPGANVLTF

size: .
J: TRBJ1-5
V: TRBV27
D: TRBD1
DNA: TGTGCCAGCAGGTGTCCGGACAGGGCAAGCAATCAGCCCCAGCATTTT
CDR3: CASRCPDRASNQPQHF